A selection of T cell receptor beta chains follows, all from one sample in a study of patients and donors after allogeneic stem cell transplantation. In TCRdb, the RT-PCR reads were re-called with MiXCR into one record per CDR3 protein. Of roughly 190,000 distinct CDR3 sequences listed, roughly 40% are singletons. Material for sequencing was blood, either unsorted or a sorted T cell fraction (not recorded which). These receptors came from a human donor who was either an allogeneic HSCT recipient or a stem cell or donor lymphocyte infusion donor (not recorded which). It is not recorded whose cells these are; they may come from a transplant donor. CDR3s include the opening cysteine and the closing phenylalanine or tryptophan. A D gene is named only where the DNA matches it firmly. The listing skips clone size in some rows; elsewhere it reads once, few, many or a size class.

V gene,J gene,clone size,D gene,CDR3 protein,CDR3 DNA
TRBV28,TRBJ2-5,-,-,CASSFPTAQGETQYF,TGTGCCAGCAGTTTTCCTACAGCTCAGGGCGAGACCCAGTACTTC
TRBV10-2,TRBJ2-1,once,TRBD2,CASGRAGSNEQFF,TGCGCCAGCGGGAGGGCCGGAAGCAATGAGCAGTTCTTC
TRBV7-9,TRBJ2-2,-,-,CASRPTPGPTGELFF,TGTGCCAGCAGACCGACCCCAGGGCCCACCGGGGAGCTGTTTTTT
TRBV12-3/TRBV12-4,TRBJ1-2,-,-,CASRGRGDYYGYTF,TGTGCCAGCAGGGGCAGGGGCGACTACTATGGCTACACCTTC
TRBV15,TRBJ1-2,-,-,CATSRERGQLYGYTF,TGTGCCACCAGCAGAGAGCGTGGACAGCTCTATGGCTACACCTTC
TRBV5-8,TRBJ2-7,-,TRBD2,CASSLGGTSGISYEQYF,TGTGCCAGCAGCTTGGGAGGTACTAGCGGGATCTCCTACGAGCAGTACTTC
TRBV4-3,TRBJ2-4,few,TRBD2,CASSQDGIGASGRMMNIQYF,TGCGCCAGCAGCCAAGATGGTATTGGGGCTAGCGGGAGGATGATGAACATTCAGTACTTC
TRBV5-1,TRBJ2-2,many,-,CASSLEASTGELFF,TGCGCCAGCAGCTTGGAGGCCTCTACCGGGGAGCTGTTTTTT
TRBV5-6,TRBJ2-3,-,-,CASSFLTGDTDTQYF,TGTGCCAGCAGCTTTTTGACAGGAGACACAGATACGCAGTATTTT
TRBV12-3/TRBV12-4,TRBJ1-2,few,-,CASTDGRIANYGYTF,TGTGCCAGCACCGACGGACGGATAGCTAACTATGGCTACACCTTC
TRBV24-1,TRBJ1-1,-,TRBD1,CATKGTGMNTEAFF,TGTGCCACCAAAGGGACAGGGATGAACACTGAAGCTTTCTTT
TRBV9,TRBJ2-3,few,TRBD2,CASSSESGRGTDTQYF,TGTGCCAGCAGCTCAGAGAGCGGGAGAGGCACAGATACGCAGTATTTT
TRBV6-5,TRBJ1-1,few,-,CASSTFTEAFF,TGTGCCAGCAGTACCTTCACTGAAGCTTTCTTT
TRBV4-3,TRBJ1-6,once,-,CASSQVVMGGGNSPLHF,TGCGCCAGCAGCCAAGTAGTCATGGGGGGAGGTAATTCACCCCTCCACTTT
TRBV7-9,TRBJ1-1,-,-,CASSREDRPEAFF,TGTGCCAGCAGCCGGGAGGACAGACCTGAAGCTTTCTTT
TRBV7-9,TRBJ2-1,-,TRBD2,CASSLVPSGRYEQFF,TGTGCCAGCAGCTTAGTCCCTAGCGGGAGATATGAGCAGTTCTTC
TRBV12-3/TRBV12-4,TRBJ1-3,-,-,CASSFGGAGNTIYF,TGTGCCAGCAGTTTTGGGGGGGCCGGAAACACCATATATTTT
TRBV12-3/TRBV12-4,TRBJ2-1,-,-,CASSLMGGTRYNEQFF,TGTGCCAGCAGTTTAATGGGCGGGACGAGATACAATGAGCAGTTCTTC
TRBV6-6,TRBJ1-4,few,-,CASRKGATNEKLFF,TGTGCCAGCAGGAAGGGAGCAACTAATGAAAAACTGTTTTTT
TRBV28,TRBJ1-2,few,-,CASSKAVINYGYTF,TGTGCCAGCTCCAAGGCAGTTATCAACTATGGCTACACCTTC
TRBV12-3/TRBV12-4,TRBJ1-3,-,TRBD1,CASTGQASSGNTIYF,TGTGCCAGCACTGGACAGGCGAGCTCTGGAAACACCATATATTTT
TRBV29-1,TRBJ1-1,-,-,CSVPGPPNIMNTEAFF,TGCAGCGTCCCGGGGCCTCCGAATATCATGAACACTGAAGCTTTCTTT
TRBV30,TRBJ2-3,-,TRBD1,CAWNPGTGRYF,TGTGCCTGGAATCCCGGGACAGGGCGGTATTTT
TRBV20-1,TRBJ1-5,once,TRBD1,CSAGQGAGNQPQHF,TGCAGTGCTGGACAGGGGGCCGGCAATCAGCCCCAGCATTTT
TRBV7-2,TRBJ2-2,-,TRBD2,CASSFSPLGSGRAGIAGELFF,TGTGCCAGCAGCTTTTCCCCGTTGGGGAGCGGGAGGGCCGGTATAGCCGGGGAGCTGTTTTTT
TRBV25-1,TRBJ2-3,few,-,CASSGNPRSDTQYF,TGTGCCAGCAGTGGAAACCCTAGGTCAGATACGCAGTATTTT
TRBV28,TRBJ2-7,-,TRBD1,CASSQDLRTGDWGQYF,TGTGCCAGCAGCCAGGACTTAAGGACAGGGGACTGGGGGCAGTACTTC
TRBV6-2/TRBV6-3,TRBJ1-1,-,TRBD1,CASSSTSTGVNTEAFF,TGTGCCAGCAGTTCTACTTCGACAGGGGTGAACACTGAAGCTTTCTTT
TRBV12-5,TRBJ2-7,-,-,CASGLVGYEQYF,TGTGCTAGTGGTTTGGTAGGATACGAGCAGTACTTC
TRBV7-2,TRBJ2-1,few,-,CASSLGPGSYNEQFF,TGTGCCAGCAGCTTAGGTCCTGGCTCCTACAATGAGCAGTTCTTC
TRBV5-1,TRBJ2-1,few,TRBD2,CASSFGWEGRNEQFF,TGCGCCAGCAGCTTCGGGTGGGAGGGCCGAAATGAGCAGTTCTTC
TRBV12-3/TRBV12-4,TRBJ2-1,-,-,CASSLAERSNEQFF,TGTGCCAGCAGTTTAGCGGAACGGAGCAATGAGCAGTTCTTC
TRBV25-1,TRBJ1-1,-,-,CASSEGTNTEAFF,TGTGCCAGCAGTGAAGGCACGAACACTGAAGCTTTCTTT
TRBV9,TRBJ2-3,few,-,CASSIISSASTDTQYF,TGTGCCAGCAGCATCATATCTAGCGCCTCCACAGATACGCAGTATTTT
TRBV7-9,TRBJ1-1,many,-,CASSLGGRRAFF,TGTGCCAGCAGCCTAGGTGGGAGGCGAGCTTTCTTT
TRBV4-1,TRBJ2-7,few,TRBD2,CASSHKELAGVYEQYF,TGCGCCAGCAGCCACAAGGAGCTAGCGGGAGTCTACGAGCAGTACTTC
TRBV20-1,TRBJ2-1,-,-,CSAPPGRGPYNEQFF,TGCAGTGCTCCCCCAGGGCGGGGACCCTACAATGAGCAGTTCTTC
TRBV6-5,TRBJ2-7,-,TRBD1,CASSLRGPSIYEQYF,TGTGCCAGCAGCCTCAGGGGGCCTTCTATCTACGAGCAGTACTTC
TRBV4-2,TRBJ2-4,-,TRBD1,CASSQPLGQIAKNIQYF,TGTGCCAGCAGCCAACCACTGGGACAGATAGCCAAAAACATTCAGTACTTC
TRBV20-1,TRBJ1-5,-,-,CSARESHDNQPQHF,TGCAGTGCTAGAGAGAGCCATGATAATCAGCCCCAGCATTTT
TRBV27,TRBJ2-6,-,-,CASRLFRDPPSGANVLTF,TGTGCCAGCAGATTATTTCGGGACCCCCCCTCTGGGGCCAACGTCCTGACTTTC
TRBV7-2,TRBJ1-1,-,-,CASSSRVNTEAFF,TGTGCCAGCAGCAGCAGGGTGAACACTGAAGCTTTCTTT
TRBV6-5,TRBJ1-1,few,TRBD1,CASSFQGTGKSFF,TGTGCCAGCAGTTTTCAAGGGACAGGGAAGTCTTTCTTT
TRBV20-1,TRBJ1-2,-,-,CSASLTTTNYGYTF,TGCAGTGCTAGCCTGACGACCACCAACTATGGCTACACCTTC
TRBV6-5,TRBJ1-1,-,TRBD1,CANSYLRDRHTEAFF,TGTGCCAACAGTTATCTCAGGGACAGACACACTGAAGCTTTCTTT
TRBV5-1,TRBJ2-7,few,TRBD1,CASSPRTGPFYEQYF,TGCGCCAGCAGCCCTCGGACAGGGCCTTTTTACGAGCAGTACTTC
TRBV19,TRBJ2-1,once,TRBD2,CASSIGNGGRQEQFF,TGTGCCAGTAGTATTGGGAATGGCGGGAGGCAGGAGCAGTTCTTC
TRBV4-3,TRBJ1-5,few,-,CASSQRSLGEGNQPQHF,TGCGCCAGCAGCCAACGGTCGTTGGGAGAAGGCAATCAGCCCCAGCATTTT